This TCR beta chain was retrieved from a study of blood T cell repertoires in COVID-19. Study context: Sites in the United States, Italy and Spain provided acute and convalescent COVID-19 samples. The cDNA or gDNA used as material had been derived from T cells, B-cell-depleted T cells, or PBMCs.

Libraries were prepared by immunoSEQ multiplex PCR; TCRdb keeps only in-frame clonotypes and omits some of them. The table has 90,000 to 100,000 clones, about 87% seen once. The CDR3 is made up of 13 amino acids. The V and J ends lost 3 bases and 4 bases respectively, with 10 bases between them. CDR1 and CDR2 from the germline V gene are GTSNPN and SVGIG (reference sequence). Sequencing used peripheral blood. The V gene is TRBV30, the J gene TRBJ1-5, with a possible D match to TRBD1 (5 bases). This clonotype was sampled from a human donor in a cohort sampled during active COVID-19. The CDR3 protein is CAWRGQGNQPQHF. The CDR3 DNA reads as TGTGCCTGGAGGGGGCAAGGAAATCAGCCCCAGCATTTT.